The present T cell receptor beta chain was sequenced within a study of prognosis after radiotherapy for stage I lung cancer. Turning to the study itself: It was between 2018 and January 2019 that stage I non-small cell lung cancer patients were enrolled. No patient had concurrent therapy with stereotactic body radiotherapy.

Template was genomic DNA; TCR beta CDR3 amplified in two multiplex PCR rounds. It was primers specific to each TRBV and TRBJ gene that first-round PCR used. TCRdb recomputed calls from the multiplex PCR reads with MiXCR, one row per CDR3 protein. The table lists around 26,000 distinct CDR3 sequences, around 32% of them singletons. Study-level results: Tumor-specific status of the expanded TCR clones was not determined in the analysis.

V was trimmed by 4 bases and J by 1 base, leaving 14 bases between them. Germline V gene sequence: CDR1 SGHRS, CDR2 YFSETQ. The CDR3 extends over 15 amino acids. This clonotype was seen ten or more times. The antigen remains unidentified. The chain carries TRBV5-1 and TRBJ1-1; D gene ambiguous. The receptor's source is a donor aged 50 or older with non-small cell lung cancer. Sequenced material: PBMCs, taken before or after stereotactic body radiation therapy (not recorded which). CDR3 protein: CASSVLTGQNTEAFF. CDR3 DNA sequence: TGCGCCAGCAGCGTCCTAACCGGGCAGAACACTGAAGCTTTCTTT.